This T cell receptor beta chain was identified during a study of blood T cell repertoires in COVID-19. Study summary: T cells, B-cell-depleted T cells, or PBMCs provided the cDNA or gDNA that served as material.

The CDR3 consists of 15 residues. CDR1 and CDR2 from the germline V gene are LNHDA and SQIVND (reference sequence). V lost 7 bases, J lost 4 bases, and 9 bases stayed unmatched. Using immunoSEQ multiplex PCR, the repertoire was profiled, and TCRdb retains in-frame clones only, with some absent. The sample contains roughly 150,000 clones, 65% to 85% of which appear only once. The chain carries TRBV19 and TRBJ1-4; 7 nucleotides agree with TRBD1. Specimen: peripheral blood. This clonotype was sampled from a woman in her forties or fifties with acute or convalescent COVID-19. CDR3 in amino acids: CASTRTGTGNEKLFF. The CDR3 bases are TGTGCCAGTACCCGGACAGGAACCGGTAATGAAAAACTGTTTTTT.